Each of the 21 T cell receptor beta chains below was sequenced from the same sample in a study of OX40 agonist ivuxolimab in advanced cancers. Clones were read by immunoSEQ multiplex PCR, and TCRdb kept only the in-frame ones, dropping some. The table has fewer than 95,000 clones, 75% to 95% seen once. The sample consisted of CD4+ or CD8+ T cells sorted from blood, taken in a trial of the OX40 agonist ivuxolimab. The receptor source for this set is an adult with an advanced solid tumor such as melanoma, head and neck, liver or kidney cancer.

V gene TRBV4-3 combines with J gene TRBJ2-7, with a tentative D call TRBD1 (5 bases). This CDR3 comprises 15 residues. Germline lookup yields CDR1 LGHNA and CDR2 YSLEER. Trimming pared 0 bases from V and 5 bases from J, leaving 14 bases between. The CDR3 loop reads CASSQDGAPGDEQYF. The CDR3 DNA reads as TGCGCCAGCAGCCAAGATGGGGCTCCTGGCGACGAGCAGTACTTC.

This clone showed up just a few times. CDR3 nucleotides: TGTGCCAGTAGTTTCGAGACAGGCACTAATGAAAAACTGTTTTTT. Its protein product is CASSFETGTNEKLFF. The chain combines TRBV19 with TRBJ1-4; D might be TRBD1 (6 bases). Trimming removed 5 bases from V and 2 bases from J, with 12 bases in between. Germline V gene sequence: CDR1 LNHDA, CDR2 SQIVND (reference sequence). The CDR3 covers 15 residues.

The chain recombines TRBV19 with TRBJ2-2; D is uncertain. The V and J ends lost 3 bases and 1 base respectively, with 6 bases between them. From germline, CDR1 is LNHDA and CDR2 SQIVND (reference sequence). This CDR3 spans 14 amino acids. CDR3 nucleotide sequence: TGTGCCAGTAGTATCGGAGAGAACACCGGGGAGCTGTTTTTT. Its translation: CASSIGENTGELFF.

The rearrangement uses TRBV28 and TRBJ2-7; D is unresolved. Deletions cut 5 bases from V and 2 bases from J, with 7 bases between. This CDR3 spans 12 amino acids. Germline V gives CDR1 MDHEN, CDR2 SYDVKM. CDR3 loop: CASSRKAYEQYF. The CDR3 DNA sequence: TGTGCCAGCAGTCGGAAAGCCTACGAGCAGTACTTC.

The chain joins TRBV5-1 to TRBJ2-7; D not certain. V was shortened by 2 bases and J by 0 bases, with 9 bases between the two germline ends. The germline V gene has CDR1 SGHRS and CDR2 YFSETQ. The CDR3 totals 14 residues. The CDR3 spells CASSLGPPSYEQYF. The DNA for the CDR3 is TGCGCCAGCAGCTTAGGCCCGCCCTCCTACGAGCAGTACTTC.

J is TRBJ2-5 and V is TRBV5-1, with D possibly TRBD2 on 6 matching bases. The V end lost 1 base, the J end lost 6 bases, and 10 bases lay between the germline ends. Germline values: CDR1 SGHRS, CDR2 YFSETQ. This CDR3 has 13 amino acids. Here the CDR3 reads CASSLPSDKTQYF. CDR3 nucleotide sequence: TGCGCCAGCAGCTTGCCTAGCGATAAGACCCAGTACTTC. The variable domain in full, completed from reference TRBV5-1 and TRBJ2-5, reads KAGVTQTPRYLIKTRGQQVTLSCSPISGHRSVSWYQQTPGQGLQFLFEYFSETQRNKGNFPGRFSGRQFSNSRSEMNVSTLELGDSALYLCASSLPSDKTQYFGPGTRLLVL.

The J gene is TRBJ2-2, the V gene TRBV9, with TRBD2 identical over 7 bases. Trimming took 0 bases from V and 1 from J; bases not matched to a gene: 3. The CDR3 runs to 16 residues. In germline, CDR1 is SGDLS, CDR2 YYNGEE. The CDR3 loop is CASSVDSSGNTGELFF. DNA of the CDR3: TGTGCCAGCAGCGTAGATTCTAGCGGGAACACCGGGGAGCTGTTTTTT. The whole variable domain, remainder taken from reference TRBV9 and TRBJ2-2, is DSGVTQTPKHLITATGQRVTLRCSPRSGDLSVYWYQQSLDQGLQFLIQYYNGEERAKGNILERFSAQQFPDLHSELNLSSLELGDSALYFCASSVDSSGNTGELFFGEGSRLTVL.

V is TRBV6-1 and J is TRBJ2-5, with D perhaps matching TRBD2 (6 bases). The CDR3 has 16 amino acids. V dropped 0 bases and J dropped 4 bases, with 15 bases sitting between them. CDR1 and CDR2 from the germline V gene are MNHNS and SASEGT. The CDR3 DNA reads TGTGCCAGCAGTGAAGCGCTCCTACTGGGAGGAGAGACCCAGTACTTC. This translates into CASSEALLLGGETQYF.

A single count supports this clone. The rearrangement uses TRBV7-9 and TRBJ2-5; 10 bases agree with TRBD1. This CDR3 is 12 amino acids long. Germline CDR1 reads SEHNR; CDR2 reads FQNEAQ (reference sequence). J gave up 7 bases and V 5 bases, and 1 base lay outside the gene matches. This CDR3 reads CASSRDRGTQYF. DNA for the CDR3: TGTGCCAGCAGCCGGGACAGGGGGACCCAGTACTTC.

The chain is built from TRBV19 and TRBJ2-3, with TRBD1 matching 7 bases. The CDR3 runs to 16 residues. V dropped 5 bases and J dropped 0; count of bases not matched to a gene: 8. Germline CDR1 is LNHDA and CDR2 is SQIVND (reference sequence). The CDR3 nucleotides read TGTGCCAGTAGTCCCCGCACAGGGGAGAGCACAGATACGCAGTATTTT. This encodes CASSPRTGESTDTQYF.

The CDR3 spells CASSIVRDGTYEQYF. In DNA form, the CDR3 reads TGTGCCAGTAGTATTGTTAGGGACGGTACTTACGAGCAGTACTTC. The J gene is TRBJ2-7, the V gene TRBV19; D may match TRBD1 or TRBD2 (5 bases each). This CDR3 has 15 residues. Germline V gene sequence: CDR1 LNHDA, CDR2 SQIVND (reference sequence). Trimming stripped 3 bases from V and 4 bases from J, with 16 bases between.

J is TRBJ2-2 and V is TRBV19, with D perhaps being TRBD1 or TRBD2 (6 bases each). This CDR3 region has 13 residues. The germline CDR1 and CDR2 sequences are LNHDA and SQIVND (reference sequence). With 10 bases removed from V and 6 bases from J, the gap between germline ends came to 15 bases. The CDR3, as DNA: TGTGCCACGAAAGGAGGGGGTCCCGGGGAGCTGTTTTTT. This sequence encodes CATKGGGPGELFF.

The chain has TRBV11-3 and TRBJ2-2; D is possibly TRBD1 or TRBD2 (6 bases each). V dropped 5 bases and J dropped 4 bases, with 20 bases sitting between them. This CDR3 is 17 amino acids long. Germline CDR1 and CDR2: SGHNT and YENEEA. In nucleotides, the CDR3 is TGTGCCAGCAGCCCCCTGCGGGGCAGGGGAAGCACCGGGGAGCTGTTTTTT. Amino acids: CASSPLRGRGSTGELFF.

The gene calls are TRBV5-6 and TRBJ2-3; maybe TRBD1 (5 bases). Germline CDR1 reads SGHDT; CDR2 reads YYEEEE. The CDR3 has 16 amino acids. Trimming stripped 5 bases from V and 3 bases from J, with 19 bases between. CDR3 DNA sequence: TGTGCCAGCAGTACACGGACAACCCGACAAACAGATACGCAGTATTTT. This codes for CASSTRTTRQTDTQYF.

The chain links TRBV11-3 to TRBJ2-7; TRBD1 matches at 7 bases. From germline, CDR1 is SGHNT and CDR2 YENEEA. CDR3 length: 14 amino acids. The V gene end was trimmed by 3 bases and the J gene end by 6 bases; junction bases not matched to a gene: 8. CDR3 loop: CASSFTGVEAEQYF. As DNA, the CDR3 is TGTGCCAGCAGCTTCACAGGGGTTGAGGCCGAGCAGTACTTC.

The V and J genes are TRBV5-1 and TRBJ1-1, with D possibly matching TRBD1 (5 bases). The germline CDR1 and CDR2 sequences are SGHRS and YFSETQ. The CDR3 has 11 amino acids. The V end lost 0 bases, the J end lost 9 bases, and 6 bases lay between the germline ends. CDR3 sequence (DNA): TGCGCCAGCAGCTTGGGGGGGAAAGCTTTCTTT. This sequence encodes CASSLGGKAFF.

Concerning this clone itself: One end of the junction varies from germline; a read error may be responsible. V and J are TRBV7-7 and TRBJ2-3, with 11 bases fitting TRBD2. The length of the CDR3 is 15 residues. Per the germline V gene, CDR1 is SSHAT and CDR2 is FNYEAQ (reference sequence). Here the CDR3 DNA reads TGTGCTAGCAGCCTTAGCGGGGGGGCGGAGGGTACGCAGTATTTT. Its translation: CASSLSGGAEGTQYF.

The chain combines TRBV5-6 with TRBJ2-1; TRBD2 matches at 12 bases. The CDR3 length is 19 residues. Germline V gives CDR1 SGHDT, CDR2 YYEEEE. Trimming at V came to 2 bases and at J to 0 bases, leaving 9 bases not matched to a gene. The CDR3 is CASSFNLAGGPGSYNEQFF. CDR3 coding DNA: TGTGCCAGCAGCTTTAACCTAGCGGGAGGGCCGGGCTCCTACAATGAGCAGTTCTTC.

The chain combines TRBV10-3 with TRBJ1-2, with D tentatively TRBD1 (5 bases). The V gene lost 7 bases and the J gene lost 6 bases, with 18 bases spanning the gap. The CDR3 extends over 14 amino acids. The germline V gene has CDR1 ENHRY and CDR2 SYGVKD. The CDR3 here is CAIKSGGEAHGYTF. CDR3 in DNA: TGTGCCATCAAGTCTGGGGGGGAGGCCCATGGCTACACCTTC.

V is TRBV5-8 and J is TRBJ2-1; 14 bases are a match to TRBD2. Losses at the gene ends were 3 bases for V and 15 bases for J; bases not matched to a gene: 11. Germline V gives CDR1 SGHTS, CDR2 YDEGEE. The CDR3 has 15 amino acids. CDR3 sequence (DNA): TGTGCCAGCAGCTGGGGAGGACTAGCGGGAGGCCCGGGGTTCTTC. Amino acid sequence: CASSWGGLAGGPGFF.

The count of this clone is one. V is TRBV28 and J is TRBJ2-1; 9 bases fit TRBD1. Germline V gene lookup returns CDR1 MDHEN and CDR2 SYDVKM. CDR3 length: 15 amino acids. The J segment lost 0 bases and the V segment lost 5 bases, leaving 2 bases of the junction unmatched. Here the CDR3 reads CASSVTGGSYNEQFF. As DNA, the CDR3 is TGTGCCAGCAGTGTGACAGGGGGCTCCTACAATGAGCAGTTCTTC.